This TCR beta chain was sequenced during a study of blood T cell repertoires in COVID-19. About the study: Italy, Spain and the United States were the sources of the convalescent and acute COVID-19 samples. Sources were T cells, B-cell-depleted T cells, or PBMCs; the material itself was cDNA or gDNA.

In the original workflow: Reference gene primer amplification gave nucleated cell count estimates. Repertoires were generated with immunoSEQ multiplex PCR, while TCRdb's copy carries only in-frame clones and drops some. That table furnishes V, J and clone size, whereas the DNA furnished D and trimming. Among some 120,000 clones listed, approximately 90% were seen once. This receptor was taken from a woman in her fifties or sixties with acute or convalescent COVID-19. The specimen sequenced was peripheral blood.

The CDR3 loop reads CASSLEVRVAGGPKTQYF. DNA of the CDR3: TGTGCCAGCAGCTTAGAAGTAAGGGTAGCGGGGGGGCCGAAGACCCAGTACTTC. This chain joins TRBV11-3 and TRBJ2-5; 11 nucleotides align to TRBD2. The CDR3 covers 18 residues. From germline, CDR1 is SGHNT and CDR2 YENEEA. The J segment lost 6 bases and the V segment lost 0 bases, leaving 12 bases of the junction unmatched.